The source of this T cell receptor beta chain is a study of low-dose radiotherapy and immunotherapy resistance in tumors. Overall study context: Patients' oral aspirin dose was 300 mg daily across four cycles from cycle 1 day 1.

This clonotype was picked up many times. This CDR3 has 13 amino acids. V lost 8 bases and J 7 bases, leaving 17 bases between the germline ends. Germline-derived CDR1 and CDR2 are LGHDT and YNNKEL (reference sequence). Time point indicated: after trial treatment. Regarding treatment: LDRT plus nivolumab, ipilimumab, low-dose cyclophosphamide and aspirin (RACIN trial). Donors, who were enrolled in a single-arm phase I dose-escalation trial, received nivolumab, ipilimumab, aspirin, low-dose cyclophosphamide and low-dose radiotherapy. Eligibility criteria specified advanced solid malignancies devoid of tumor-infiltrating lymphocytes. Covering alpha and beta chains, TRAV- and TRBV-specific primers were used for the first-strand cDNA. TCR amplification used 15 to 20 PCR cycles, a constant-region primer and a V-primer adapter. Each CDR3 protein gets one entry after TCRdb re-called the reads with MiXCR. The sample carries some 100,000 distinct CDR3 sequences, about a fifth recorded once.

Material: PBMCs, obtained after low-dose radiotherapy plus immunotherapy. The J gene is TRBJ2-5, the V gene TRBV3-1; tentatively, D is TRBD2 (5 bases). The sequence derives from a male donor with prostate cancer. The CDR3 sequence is CASSLRARGTQYF. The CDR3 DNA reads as TGTGCCAGCTCTCTTAGGGCTCGGGGGACCCAGTACTTC.